This TCR beta chain was recorded in a study of blood T cell repertoires in COVID-19. As for the study in general: From the United States, Italy and Spain came samples of acute and convalescent COVID-19. PBMCs, B-cell-depleted T cells, or T cells provided the cDNA or gDNA that made up the material.

Method: immunoSEQ multiplex PCR; TCRdb's copy keeps in-frame clones and lacks some. The repertoire holds approximately 31,000 clones, roughly 89% seen once, with under 30% in the top ten. J was trimmed by 3 bases and V by 2 bases; bases with no gene match: 3. The CDR3 loop spans 15 amino acids. Per germline, CDR1 MNHEY and CDR2 SMNVEV (reference sequence). By sample fraction, this clone is medium-sized. This same CDR3 is encoded by further DNA sequences in the sample. This chain joins TRBV27 and TRBJ2-7; 11 bases fit TRBD2. The TCR was taken from an elderly man with acute or convalescent COVID-19. The sample comprised peripheral blood. The CDR3 DNA sequence: TGTGCCAGCAGTTTAGGGACTAGCGGTCTCTACGAGCAGTACTTC. As protein: CASSLGTSGLYEQYF.